Following are 26 T cell receptor beta chains from one sample sequenced in a study of neurological immune-mediated disorders. From the 5' RACE reads, TCRdb called clonotypes with MiXCR, one entry per CDR3 protein. The profile shows roughly 100,000 distinct CDR3 sequences, around 3.5% of them singletons. The sample taken for sequencing was PBMCs. The receptors come from a woman between 45 and 60 years old with multiple sclerosis.

The gene calls are TRBV18 and TRBJ1-1; no definite D call. Germline-derived CDR1 and CDR2 are KGHSH and LQKENI. This CDR3 comprises 13 residues. Trimming pared 3 bases from V and 10 bases from J, leaving 15 bases between. The CDR3 loop is CASSPEGKDTAFF. The CDR3 nucleotides read TGTGCCAGCTCACCGGAGGGAAAGGATACAGCTTTCTTT. The full variable domain, rest sourced from reference TRBV18 and TRBJ1-1, is NAGVMQNPRHLVRRRGQEARLRCSPMKGHSHVYWYRQLPEEGLKFMVYLQKENIIDESGMPKERFSAEFPKEGPSILRIQQVVRGDSAAYFCASSPEGKDTAFFGQGTRLTVV.

In its sample, this clonotype was seen many times. The chain combines TRBV24-1 with TRBJ2-2; D gene uncertain. The CDR3 sequence is 14 residues long. V was shortened by 0 bases and J by 6 bases, with 7 bases between the two germline ends. The germline gives CDR1 KGHDR, CDR2 SFDVKD. The CDR3 loop is CATSDLLLPGELFF. The CDR3 region has the DNA TGTGCCACCAGTGATTTGCTGTTGCCCGGGGAGCTGTTTTTT.

This clonotype was observed many times. The chain is built from TRBV7-8 and TRBJ1-5; tentatively, D is TRBD1 (5 bases). V was shortened by 1 base and J by 0 bases, with 13 bases between the two germline ends. The CDR3 has 17 amino acids. CDR1 is SGHVS and CDR2 is FQNEAQ in the germline V gene. This CDR3 is CASSLGGTPYSNQPQHF. DNA for the CDR3: TGTGCCAGCAGCTTAGGAGGGACTCCTTATAGCAATCAGCCCCAGCATTTT.

In its sample, this clonotype was seen many times. The V gene is TRBV7-2, the J gene TRBJ2-1; a possible D gene is TRBD1 (5 bases). This CDR3 region has 13 residues. Germline CDR1 is SGHTA and CDR2 is FQGNSA. V lost 5 bases and J lost 11, with 16 bases in between. The CDR3 sequence: CASSTVLGPQQFF. The CDR3 region has the DNA TGTGCCAGCAGCACTGTCCTGGGGCCACAGCAGTTCTTC.

In its sample, this clonotype was seen a few times. The chain uses TRBV10-3 and TRBJ1-4, with no clear D. Trimming pared 4 bases from V and 8 bases from J, leaving 14 bases between. The CDR3 runs to 14 residues. Germline V lookup: CDR1 ENHRY, CDR2 SYGVKD. CDR3 sequence: CAISVDSGREKLFF. The DNA for the CDR3 is TGTGCCATCAGTGTAGACTCGGGTAGAGAAAAACTGTTTTTT.

This clonotype showed up many times. V usage is TRBV5-5 and J usage is TRBJ1-2; possibly TRBD1 for D (5 bases). The CDR3 totals 14 residues. Germline assignment: CDR1 SGHKS and CDR2 YYEKEE (reference sequence). V dropped 3 bases and J dropped 8 bases, with 17 bases sitting between them. The CDR3 DNA reads as TGTGCCAGCAGCTGGGACTTAGGGGCCGGGGGCTACACCTTC. The encoded protein is CASSWDLGAGGYTF.

This clonotype showed up many times. The chain couples TRBV2 to TRBJ2-3; a weak D match, TRBD2 (5 bases). The CDR3 is 16 residues long. Deletions cut 2 bases from V and 4 bases from J, with 16 bases between. Germline V lookup: CDR1 SNHLY, CDR2 FYNNEI. CDR3 protein: CASSERPMAGADTQYF. The CDR3 bases are TGTGCCAGCAGTGAAAGGCCCATGGCCGGGGCAGATACGCAGTATTTT.

This clonotype was recorded at least ten times. The chain joins TRBV7-2 to TRBJ1-2; a possible D gene is TRBD1 (5 bases). Germline CDR1 and CDR2: SGHTA and FQGNSA. The CDR3 spans 14 residues. The ends were cut back, 5 bases at V and 6 bases at J, with 16 bases in the middle. The CDR3 is CASSTRQRGNGYTF. The CDR3 DNA reads TGTGCCAGCAGCACCAGACAGAGGGGAAATGGCTACACCTTC. The variable domain in full, completed from reference TRBV7-2 and TRBJ1-2, reads GAGVSQSPSNKVTEKGKDVELRCDPISGHTALYWYRQSLGQGLEFLIYFQGNSAPDKSGLPSDRFSAERTGGSVSTLTIQRTQQEDSAVYLCASSTRQRGNGYTFGSGTRLTVV.

Many counts were recorded for this clonotype. The gene calls are TRBV7-2 and TRBJ2-2; no reliable D call. CDR1 and CDR2 (germline): SGHTA, FQGNSA. This CDR3 is built from 15 residues. V was trimmed by 0 bases and J by 1 base, leaving 6 bases between them. The CDR3: CASSLARMNTGELFF. The CDR3 bases are TGTGCCAGCAGCTTAGCCCGGATGAACACCGGGGAGCTGTTTTTT.

This clonotype was picked up many times. This chain links TRBV15 with TRBJ1-1; D remains ambiguous. The CDR3 has 14 amino acids. Per the germline V gene, CDR1 is LNHNV and CDR2 is YYDKDF (reference sequence). V was shortened by 4 bases and J by 1 base, with 10 bases between the two germline ends. CDR3 in amino acids: CATSKFRQNTEAFF. CDR3 coding DNA: TGTGCCACCAGCAAATTTAGGCAGAACACTGAAGCTTTCTTT.

At least ten counts were recorded for this clonotype. The chain employs TRBV7-2 and TRBJ1-1; D gene unclear. CDR3 size: 14 residues. In germline, CDR1 is SGHTA, CDR2 FQGNSA. V lost 1 base to trimming and J lost 4 bases, with 10 bases between them. The CDR3 protein is CASSLGRLGTEAFF. CDR3 sequence (DNA): TGTGCCAGCAGCTTAGGCCGGCTGGGCACTGAAGCTTTCTTT.

At least ten counts were recorded for this clonotype. The rearrangement uses TRBV20-1 and TRBJ2-7; weak D call: TRBD2 (6 bases). In germline, CDR1 is DFQATT, CDR2 SNEGSKA (reference sequence). The CDR3 spans 13 residues. V was pared by 3 bases and J by 5 bases, with 14 bases between. CDR3 loop: CSASPGATNEQYF. The CDR3 region has the DNA TGCAGTGCTAGTCCGGGAGCAACGAACGAGCAGTACTTC.

This clonotype was counted ten times or more. This chain links TRBV13 with TRBJ1-6, with 7 positions matching TRBD1. V was pared by 4 bases and J by 7 bases, with 7 bases of the junction left unmatched. The CDR3 totals 15 residues. CDR1 is PRHDT and CDR2 is FYEKMQ in the germline V gene (reference sequence). Here the CDR3 DNA reads TGTGCCAGCAGCTCCCGGGGGACAGTGAATTCACCCCTCCACTTT. Translating it yields CASSSRGTVNSPLHF.

This clonotype was recorded many times. The V call is TRBV20-1, the J call TRBJ1-4; 11 bases map to TRBD1. The CDR3 runs to 15 residues. The germline V gene encodes CDR1 DFQATT and CDR2 SNEGSKA (reference sequence). After removal of 3 bases from V and 8 bases from J, the junction contained 8 bases not matched to a gene. This CDR3 reads CSASDSGTGGEKLFF. The CDR3 DNA sequence: TGCAGTGCTAGTGACTCCGGGACAGGGGGAGAAAAACTGTTTTTT.

This clonotype was seen many times. DNA for the CDR3: TGCAGTGCTAGACTGACAGGGCCGAACACCGGGGAGCTGTTTTTT. This gives the protein CSARLTGPNTGELFF. V usage is TRBV20-1 and J usage is TRBJ2-2; TRBD1 matches at 7 bases. The CDR3 runs to 15 residues. Germline V CDR1 and CDR2: DFQATT, SNEGSKA (reference sequence). Germline trimming cut 2 bases from V and 0 bases from J; bases unmatched to any gene: 3.

Many counts were recorded for this clonotype. The CDR3 coding sequence is TGTGCCAGCAGTAAGACAGGGGGGACTGAAGCTTTCTTT. As protein: CASSKTGGTEAFF. The chain is built from TRBV12-3 or TRBV12-4 and TRBJ1-1; 9 positions match TRBD1. The CDR3 consists of 13 residues. J lost 5 bases, V lost 5 bases, and 3 bases had no gene match.

This clonotype was detected ten times or more. This sequence joins TRBV20-1 and TRBJ2-1; 7 nucleotides agree with TRBD2. There are 13 residues in the CDR3. The germline gives CDR1 DFQATT, CDR2 SNEGSKA (reference sequence). J was trimmed by 3 bases and V by 1 base; bases with no gene match: 0. This CDR3 is CSARAGGYNEQFF. The CDR3 DNA reads TGCAGTGCTAGAGCGGGAGGCTACAATGAGCAGTTCTTC.

This clonotype was detected ten times or more. The V call is TRBV5-1, the J call TRBJ2-1, with 12 bases fitting TRBD2. The CDR3 spans 16 residues. The germline V gene encodes CDR1 SGHRS and CDR2 YFSETQ. The V and J ends lost 4 bases and 6 bases, in that order; junction bases with no gene match: 8. This chain's CDR3 is CASSRQRLAGANEQFF. CDR3 bases: TGCGCCAGCAGCAGACAACGACTAGCGGGGGCCAATGAGCAGTTCTTC.

This clonotype was seen ten or more times. The gene calls are TRBV12-3 or TRBV12-4 and TRBJ2-1; D may match TRBD1 or TRBD2 (6 bases each). CDR3 length: 15 amino acids. With 8 bases removed from V and 4 bases from J, the gap between germline ends came to 18 bases. CDR3 amino acids: CASSHGGRSYNEQFF. In DNA form, the CDR3 reads TGTGCCAGCTCACATGGGGGGCGATCTTACAATGAGCAGTTCTTC.

This clonotype has a count of ten or more. CDR3 bases: TGTGCCAGTCTATTACAGGGGGCCCGAAGAGCTTTCTTT. Protein sequence: CASLLQGARRAFF. The chain uses TRBV12-3 or TRBV12-4 and TRBJ1-1; 9 bases are shared with TRBD1. This CDR3 region has 13 residues. J lost 10 bases, V lost 9 bases, and 12 bases had no gene match.

This clonotype has at least ten counts. Relative to the germline gene, one junction end is altered; a read error may explain this. The rearrangement links TRBV18 to TRBJ2-7; D gene ambiguous. The germline CDR1 and CDR2 sequences are KGHSH and LQKENI. The CDR3 loop spans 14 amino acids. Written as DNA, the CDR3 is TGTGCCAGCTCACGTACCGGGTCTTCCTCCGAGCAGTACTTC. It is translated as CASSRTGSSSEQYF.

This clonotype was observed at least ten times. The chain links TRBV24-1 to TRBJ2-3; 8 bases match TRBD2. V lost 4 bases and J lost 4; bases outside the gene matches: 6. The CDR3 is 15 amino acids. The germline gives CDR1 KGHDR, CDR2 SFDVKD. The CDR3 DNA sequence: TGTGCCACCAGTGACCTGACTAGCGCCGCAGATACGCAGTATTTT. Translating gives CATSDLTSAADTQYF.

This clonotype was seen ten or more times. The chain joins TRBV5-1 to TRBJ1-5, with D maybe TRBD1 (5 bases). The CDR3 runs 14 residues. Germline CDR1 SGHRS, CDR2 YFSETQ. V lost 4 bases to trimming and J lost 3 bases, with 11 bases between them. DNA of the CDR3: TGCGCCAGCAGCGCCGACAGCCCCAATCAGCCCCAGCATTTT. Amino acids: CASSADSPNQPQHF.

This clonotype was seen at least ten times. J is TRBJ1-2 and V is TRBV7-2; D may be TRBD1 (5 bases). This CDR3 region has 14 residues. Trimming took off 5 bases at V and 8 bases at J, with 18 bases between the two ends. Germline V CDR1 and CDR2: SGHTA, FQGNSA. The CDR3 region is CASSLGDSAWGYTF. CDR3 DNA: TGTGCCAGCAGCCTTGGAGACAGTGCCTGGGGCTACACCTTC.

This clonotype was observed at least ten times. The gene calls are TRBV28 and TRBJ1-5; D may be TRBD1 (6 bases). The germline gives CDR1 MDHEN, CDR2 SYDVKM. V was shortened by 5 bases and J by 2 bases, with 16 bases between the two germline ends. This CDR3 is built from 16 residues. This CDR3 is CASSVLQGLGNQPQHF. The CDR3 nucleotides read TGTGCCAGCAGTGTACTACAGGGATTGGGCAATCAGCCCCAGCATTTT.

This clonotype was picked up a small number of times. This chain joins TRBV5-1 and TRBJ1-2; 8 nucleotides align to TRBD1. Unmatched junction bases numbered 2, after V lost 4 bases and J lost 3 bases. The CDR3 spans 13 residues. Per germline, CDR1 SGHRS and CDR2 YFSETQ. The CDR3: CASSEQGDYGYTF. DNA of the CDR3: TGCGCCAGCAGCGAACAGGGGGACTATGGCTACACCTTC.